The present T cell receptor beta chain was sequenced within a study of T-cell reconstitution after alpha-beta-depleted transplantation in children. It was with unique molecular identifiers that the TCRbeta library was prepared. Each CDR3 protein gets one entry after TCRdb re-called the PCR reads with MiXCR. The data hold around 400,000 distinct CDR3 sequences, with 11% observed a single time. CDR3 length: 14 residues. The ends were cut back, 7 bases at V and 5 bases at J, with 14 bases in the middle. The sample consisted of PBMCs from the stem cell graft donor, taken from the stem cell graft. This sequence originates from a human donor who donated a stem cell graft to a child with acute myeloid leukemia. The chain couples TRBV12-3 or TRBV12-4 to TRBJ2-2; a weak D match, TRBD2 (6 bases). The chain's CDR3 is CASTLGLATGELFF. DNA for the CDR3: TGTGCCAGCACCCTGGGGCTAGCGACCGGGGAGCTGTTTTTT.